The present entry profiles one T cell receptor beta chain with its context. As yet, its antigen is unknown. Researchers partitioned CD4+ cells into CD45RA+ naive and CD45RA-negative memory subsets. This entry comes from a study of shared clonotypes between healthy human individuals. Generated by immunoSEQ multiplex PCR, the TCRdb table keeps only in-frame clones and is missing some. Of 2 million to 2.5 million clones listed, roughly 95% are singletons. The CDR3 loop spans 11 amino acids. Germline CDR1 and CDR2: MGHRA and YSYEKL. V was trimmed by 0 bases and J by 8 bases, leaving 2 bases between them. Overall study results and limits: Clonotypes shared by all four donors outscored non-shared clonotypes in generation probability. A few donors showed sharing of approximately 5% of naive CD4 clonotypes.

The TCR sequence derives from a young man in good health. The sequenced sample consisted of naive CD4+ T cells sorted from blood. The subset denotes: CD45RA+ positively selected. The rearrangement joins TRBV4-1 to TRBJ2-1; D remains ambiguous. The CDR3 DNA reads TGCGCCAGCAGCCAAGAGTATGAGCAGTTCTTC. Translation: CASSQEYEQFF.